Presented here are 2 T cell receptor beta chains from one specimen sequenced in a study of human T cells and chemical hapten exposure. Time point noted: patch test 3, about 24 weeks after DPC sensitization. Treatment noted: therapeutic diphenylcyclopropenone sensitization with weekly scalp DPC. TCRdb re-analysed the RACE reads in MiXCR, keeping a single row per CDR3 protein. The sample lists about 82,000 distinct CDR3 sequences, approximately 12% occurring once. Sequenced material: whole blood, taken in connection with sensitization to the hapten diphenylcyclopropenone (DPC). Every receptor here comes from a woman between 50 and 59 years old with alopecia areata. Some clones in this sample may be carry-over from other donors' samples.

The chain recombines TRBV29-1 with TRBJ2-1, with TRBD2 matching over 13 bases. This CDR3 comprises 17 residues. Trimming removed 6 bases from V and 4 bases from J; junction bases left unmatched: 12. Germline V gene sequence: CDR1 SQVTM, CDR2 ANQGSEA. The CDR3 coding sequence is TGCAGCGTCCCTGGCGGACTAGCGGGAGTATCTTACAATGAGCAGTTCTTC. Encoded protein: CSVPGGLAGVSYNEQFF.

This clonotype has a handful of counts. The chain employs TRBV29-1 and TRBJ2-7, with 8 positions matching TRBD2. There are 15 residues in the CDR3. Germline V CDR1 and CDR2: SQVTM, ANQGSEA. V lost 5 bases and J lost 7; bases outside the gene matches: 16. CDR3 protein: CSVRLSSGGPQEQYF. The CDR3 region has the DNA TGCAGCGTTCGCCTTTCGTCGGGAGGGCCGCAAGAGCAGTACTTC.